A single sample gave rise to the 6 T cell receptor beta chains below, sequenced in a study of cytomegalovirus exposure and HLA in healthy donors. The primer mix had 60 Vbeta and 13 Jbeta primers. Generated by immunoSEQ multiplex PCR, the TCRdb table keeps only in-frame clones and is missing some. The data hold under 200,000 clones, with 75% to 85% observed a single time. Sequencing was performed on PBMCs. The receptors come from a man in his fifties or sixties in good health and CMV-seropositive.

This chain joins TRBV6-5 and TRBJ1-6, with a possible D match to TRBD1 (6 bases). The V end was cut by 6 bases, the J end by 3 bases, with 12 bases between. Germline lookup yields CDR1 MNHEY and CDR2 SVGAGI. The CDR3 has 15 residues. CDR3 sequence (DNA): TGTGCCAGCAGACGAGGACAGAACTATAATTCACCCCTCCACTTT. Translating gives CASRRGQNYNSPLHF.

The chain links TRBV11-1 to TRBJ2-3, with D possibly being TRBD2 (6 bases). The CDR3 is 15 residues long. The germline V and J ends were trimmed by 5 bases and 4 bases, with 16 bases remaining between them. Germline V gene sequence: CDR1 SGHAT, CDR2 FQDESV (reference sequence). CDR3 sequence reads: CASSNHRGSADTQYF. CDR3 sequence (DNA): TGTGCCAGCAGCAATCACCGGGGGTCAGCAGATACGCAGTATTTT.

This rearrangement joins TRBV5-1 to TRBJ1-4; D call uncertain. Germline lookup yields CDR1 SGHRS and CDR2 YFSETQ. The CDR3 sequence is 15 residues long. V lost 4 bases and J lost 6, with 16 bases in between. CDR3 bases: TGCGCCAGCAGCGGGGAAGGGAGGGTTTATGAAAAACTGTTTTTT. Its translation is CASSGEGRVYEKLFF.

The DNA of the CDR3 is TGCGCCAGCCGCCTCCAGGGGGCCTACGAGCAGTACTTC. Translating gives CASRLQGAYEQYF. This sequence joins TRBV5-1 and TRBJ2-7; TRBD1 aligns across 7 bases. V trimming: 7 bases; J trimming: 2 bases; junction bases outside the gene matches: 6. There are 13 residues in the CDR3. Looked up from germline, CDR1 is SGHRS and CDR2 is YFSETQ.

This clone has more than one count but fewer than ten. The chain employs TRBV27 and TRBJ1-1; maybe TRBD1 (6 bases). The CDR3 covers 15 residues. Trimming shortened V by 6 bases and J by 3 bases, and 17 bases separated the two germline ends. CDR1 is MNHEY and CDR2 is SMNVEV in the germline V gene (reference sequence). Here the CDR3 reads CASRPYGQTDTEAFF. CDR3 coding DNA: TGTGCCAGCAGACCCTACGGACAGACGGACACTGAAGCTTTCTTT.

The rearrangement joins TRBV5-6 to TRBJ2-7; tentatively, D is TRBD2 (6 bases). Trimming cost V 3 bases and J 0 bases, with 10 bases left between them. This CDR3 contains 14 residues. Germline loops: CDR1 SGHDT, CDR2 YYEEEE. As DNA, the CDR3 is TGTGCCAGCAGCTCTTTAGCGGACTCCTACGAGCAGTACTTC. Its translation is CASSSLADSYEQYF.